Shown below are 4 T cell receptor beta chains from a single sample sequenced in a study of blood T cells in healthy people across ages. A J-beta primer mix and a sample-barcoded 5' primer were used in a second PCR of about 6 to 12 cycles. A single record per CDR3 protein comes from TCRdb applying MiXCR to the 5' RACE reads. Counted here are about 1.4 million distinct CDR3 sequences, around 59% occurring once; the ten biggest clones make up 5% to 7%. What was sequenced was blood. These TCRs come from a man between 18 and 35 years old in good health.

The V call is TRBV15, the J call TRBJ1-6, with D uncertain. The germline V gene has CDR1 LNHNV and CDR2 YYDKDF (reference sequence). The CDR3 runs to 13 residues. Trimming took off 1 base at V and 7 bases at J, with 5 bases between the two ends. The CDR3: CATSRVGNSPLHF. CDR3 nucleotides: TGTGCCACCAGCAGAGTGGGCAATTCACCCCTCCACTTT.

This clonotype was seen a handful of times. This rearrangement joins TRBV10-3 to TRBJ2-3, with TRBD2 as a possible D gene (6 bases). Per germline, CDR1 ENHRY and CDR2 SYGVKD. CDR3 length: 12 residues. Trimming shortened V by 8 bases and J by 5 bases, and 11 bases separated the two germline ends. The CDR3 bases are TGTGCCATCGGCGGGGTTGAAGATACGCAGTATTTT. Translating gives CAIGGVEDTQYF.

This chain links TRBV7-9 with TRBJ1-1; D is ambiguous. This CDR3 is built from 14 residues. Trimming left V 2 bases short and J 5 bases short, with 12 bases between. In germline, CDR1 is SEHNR, CDR2 FQNEAQ (reference sequence). The CDR3 reads CASSLSRPMTEAFF. The CDR3 nucleotides are TGTGCCAGCAGCTTATCTAGACCAATGACTGAAGCTTTCTTT.

In its sample, this clonotype was seen a few times. The chain couples TRBV12-3 or TRBV12-4 to TRBJ1-2; 8 bases map to TRBD1. The CDR3 is made up of 14 amino acids. J gave up 6 bases and V 5 bases, and 8 bases lay outside the gene matches. CDR3 bases: TGTGCCAGCAGTGGAGAGACAGGGGACCATGGCTACACCTTC. This encodes CASSGETGDHGYTF.